This T cell receptor (beta chain) was obtained from a study of T cells in Graves' hyperthyroidism and ophthalmopathy. Amplified TCR beta CDR3 regions derived from RNA transcripts. During a first-round RT-PCR of the TCR CDR3, the HTBI primer set was used. TCRdb called the multiplex PCR reads again in MiXCR, with one record for every CDR3 protein. The sample contains roughly 630,000 distinct CDR3 sequences, roughly 14% of which appear only once. CDR1 is MDHEN and CDR2 is SYDVKM in the germline V gene. With 7 bases removed from V and 3 bases from J, the gap between germline ends came to 19 bases. The CDR3 extends over 15 amino acids. This clonotype has just a few counts.

This receptor was taken from a woman under 40 with Graves' hyperthyroidism. Material: blood. The V and J genes are TRBV28 and TRBJ2-7, with unresolved D. The CDR3 coding sequence is TGTGCCAGCACTCCTGGAGCGCAGGCACGCTACGAGCAGTACTTC. Protein sequence: CASTPGAQARYEQYF.